The clone carrying this TCR beta chain was found a few times. These data come from a study of T cell responses to AZD1222 COVID-19 vaccine. Only in-frame clones appear in the TCRdb table, and some are missing; sequencing was by immunoSEQ multiplex PCR. Of more than 130,000 clones in the sample, less than 95% were seen once. Germline V gene lookup returns CDR1 SGHDT and CDR2 YYEEEE. The CDR3 is made up of 15 amino acids. The trim removed 1 base at V and 8 bases at J, leaving 6 bases unmatched. This clonotype was obtained from an adult in good health. The V gene is TRBV5-6, the J gene TRBJ1-6, with 7 bases that match TRBD1. This material consisted of peripheral blood, taken on day 0 of AZD1222 vaccination. Here the CDR3 reads CASSLRRTGYSPLHF. CDR3 DNA: TGTGCCAGCAGCTTGCGGAGGACAGGTTATTCACCCCTCCACTTT.